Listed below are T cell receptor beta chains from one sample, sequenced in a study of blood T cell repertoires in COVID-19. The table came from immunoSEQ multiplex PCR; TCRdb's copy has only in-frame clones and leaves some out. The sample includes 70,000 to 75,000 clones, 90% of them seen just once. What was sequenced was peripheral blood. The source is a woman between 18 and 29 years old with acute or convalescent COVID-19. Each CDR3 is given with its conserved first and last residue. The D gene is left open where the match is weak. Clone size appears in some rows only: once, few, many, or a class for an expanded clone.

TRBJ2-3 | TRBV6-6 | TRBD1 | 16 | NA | CASSIPGTGQGDTQYF | TGTGCCAGCAGCATACCCGGGACAGGGCAGGGAGATACGCAGTATTTT
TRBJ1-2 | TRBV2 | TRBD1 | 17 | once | CASSLIATGASNYGYTF | TGTGCCAGCAGTCTAATAGCAACAGGGGCCTCTAACTATGGCTACACCTTC
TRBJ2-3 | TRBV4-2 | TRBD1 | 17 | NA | CASSQTPGTVLTDTQYF | TGTGCCAGCAGCCAGACCCCGGGGACAGTATTGACAGATACGCAGTATTTT
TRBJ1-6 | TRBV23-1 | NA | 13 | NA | CASSQSRGSPLHF | TGCGCCAGCAGTCAATCAAGGGGTTCACCCCTCCACTTT
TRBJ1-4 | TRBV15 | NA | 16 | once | CATSRDRQGTNEKLFF | TGTGCCACCAGCAGAGATCGGCAGGGTACTAATGAAAAACTGTTTTTT
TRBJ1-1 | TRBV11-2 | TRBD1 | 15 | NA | CASSFPDRGEIEAFF | TGTGCCAGCAGTTTCCCGGACAGGGGAGAGATTGAAGCTTTCTTT
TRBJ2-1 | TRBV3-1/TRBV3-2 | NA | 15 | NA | CASSQDLLDYNEQFF | TGTGCCAGCAGCCAAGATCTTCTAGACTACAATGAGCAGTTCTTC
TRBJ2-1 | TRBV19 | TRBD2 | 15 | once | CASSISLAGLNEQFF | TGTGCCAGTAGTATAAGCCTAGCGGGACTTAATGAGCAGTTCTTC
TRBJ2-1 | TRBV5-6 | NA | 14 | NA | CASRWRGVYNEQFF | TGTGCCAGCAGGTGGAGGGGAGTCTACAATGAGCAGTTCTTC
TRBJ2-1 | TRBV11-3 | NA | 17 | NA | CASSLTLDSQAYNEQFF | TGTGCCAGCAGCTTAACCCTGGACTCTCAAGCCTACAATGAGCAGTTCTTC
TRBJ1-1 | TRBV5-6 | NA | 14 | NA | CASSLGLSNTEAFF | TGTGCCAGCAGCCTGGGACTTAGCAACACTGAAGCTTTCTTT
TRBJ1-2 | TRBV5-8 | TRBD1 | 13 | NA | CASRPQGRYGYTF | TGTGCCAGCAGACCACAGGGGAGGTATGGCTACACCTTC
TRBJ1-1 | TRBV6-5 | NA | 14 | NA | CASSYFRENTEAFF | TGTGCCAGCAGTTACTTCCGAGAGAACACTGAAGCTTTCTTT
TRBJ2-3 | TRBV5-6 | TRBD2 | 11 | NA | CASSFTSGETF | TGTGCCAGCAGCTTCACTAGCGGGGAGACTTTT
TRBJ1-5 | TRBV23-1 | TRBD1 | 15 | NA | CASSQGQGSDQPQHF | TGCGCCAGCAGTCAAGGACAGGGGTCCGATCAGCCCCAGCATTTT
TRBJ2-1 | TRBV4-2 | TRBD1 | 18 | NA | CASSLHQLRGISYNEQFF | TGTGCCAGCAGCCTTCACCAACTCAGGGGGATTTCCTACAATGAGCAGTTCTTC
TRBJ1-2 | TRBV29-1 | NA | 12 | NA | CSATGSNYGYTF | TGCAGCGCCACCGGGAGTAACTATGGCTACACCTTC
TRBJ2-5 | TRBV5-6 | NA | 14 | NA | CASSLGLEQETQYF | TGTGCCAGCAGCTTGGGGCTAGAACAAGAGACCCAGTACTTC
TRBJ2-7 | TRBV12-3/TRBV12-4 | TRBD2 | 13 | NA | CASSLRTRDEQYF | TGTGCCAGCAGTTTAAGGACTAGGGACGAGCAGTACTTC
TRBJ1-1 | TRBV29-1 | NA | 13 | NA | CSVVRGVGTEAFF | TGCAGCGTTGTCAGGGGTGTTGGCACTGAAGCTTTCTTT
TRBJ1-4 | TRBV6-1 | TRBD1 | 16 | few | CASSEVLEAPGGKLFF | TGTGCCAGCAGTGAAGTATTGGAGGCCCCAGGGGGAAAACTGTTTTTT
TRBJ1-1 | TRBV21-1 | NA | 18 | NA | CASSSDSRDRGRKTEAFF | TGTGCCAGCAGCAGCGATTCCCGGGACAGGGGGCGGAAGACTGAAGCTTTCTTT
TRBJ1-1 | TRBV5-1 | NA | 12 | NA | CASSLGGPEAFF | TGCGCCAGCAGCTTGGGGGGGCCTGAAGCTTTCTTT
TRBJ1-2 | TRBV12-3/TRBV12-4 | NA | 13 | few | CASSFGGGYGYTF | TGTGCCAGCAGTTTTGGGGGCGGCTATGGCTACACCTTC
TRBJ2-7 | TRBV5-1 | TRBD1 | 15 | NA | CASSFEGQGLYEQYF | TGCGCCAGCAGCTTTGAGGGACAGGGATTATACGAGCAGTACTTC
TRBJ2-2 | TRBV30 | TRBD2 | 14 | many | CAWRTPGRARELFF | TGTGCCTGGAGGACCCCCGGGAGGGCCCGGGAGCTGTTTTTT
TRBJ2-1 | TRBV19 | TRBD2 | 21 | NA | CASSILGPSGRPSSSYNEQFF | TGTGCCAGTAGTATTTTGGGTCCTAGCGGGAGGCCCTCTAGCTCCTACAATGAGCAGTTCTTC
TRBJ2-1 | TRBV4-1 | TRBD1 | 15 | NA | CASSQETGSYNEQFF | TGCGCCAGCAGCCAAGAGACAGGGTCCTACAATGAGCAGTTCTTC
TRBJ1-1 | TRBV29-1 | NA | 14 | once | CSVMIPRVNTEAFF | TGCAGCGTTATGATTCCCCGGGTGAACACTGAAGCTTTCTTT
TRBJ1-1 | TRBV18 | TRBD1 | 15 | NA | CASSPGQGANTEAFF | TGTGCCAGCTCACCAGGACAGGGGGCGAACACTGAAGCTTTCTTT
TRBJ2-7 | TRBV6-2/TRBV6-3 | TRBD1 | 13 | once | CASSRTGAYEQYF | TGTGCCAGCAGCCGGACAGGGGCCTACGAGCAGTACTTC
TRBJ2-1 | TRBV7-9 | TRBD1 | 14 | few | CASSLDRGISEQFF | TGTGCCAGCAGCTTGGACAGGGGGATTAGTGAGCAGTTCTTC
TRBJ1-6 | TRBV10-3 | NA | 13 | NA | CAIKEGPGSPLHF | TGTGCCATCAAGGAGGGGCCTGGTTCACCCCTCCACTTT
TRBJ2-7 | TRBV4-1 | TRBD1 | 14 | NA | CASSRVTGGSRQYF | TGCGCCAGCAGCAGAGTCACAGGGGGAAGTCGGCAGTACTTC
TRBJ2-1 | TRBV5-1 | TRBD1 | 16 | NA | CASSPGTGGFSYEQFF | TGCGCCAGCAGCCCGGGGACAGGGGGCTTTTCCTATGAGCAGTTCTTC
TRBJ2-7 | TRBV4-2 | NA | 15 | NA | CASSQDHGVYYEQYF | TGTGCCAGCAGCCAGGACCACGGGGTCTACTACGAGCAGTACTTC
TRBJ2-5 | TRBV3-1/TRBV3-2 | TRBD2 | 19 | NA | CASSQELPAGGLFGETQYF | TGTGCCAGCAGCCAAGAGCTACCAGCGGGGGGGCTTTTTGGGGAGACCCAGTACTTC
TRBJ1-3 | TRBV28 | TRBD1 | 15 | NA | CASSLRTGSGNTIYF | TGTGCCAGCAGTTTAAGGACAGGGAGTGGAAACACCATATATTTT
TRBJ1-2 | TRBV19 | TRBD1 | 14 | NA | CASSEQGANYGYTF | TGTGCCAGTAGTGAGCAGGGGGCTAACTATGGCTACACCTTC
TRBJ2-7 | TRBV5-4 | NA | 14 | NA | CASSLAPGKYEQYF | TGTGCCAGCAGCTTGGCGCCAGGGAAGTACGAGCAGTACTTC
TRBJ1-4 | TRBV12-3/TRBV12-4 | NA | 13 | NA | CASSGQKNEKLFF | TGTGCCAGCAGCGGACAGAAGAATGAAAAACTGTTTTTT
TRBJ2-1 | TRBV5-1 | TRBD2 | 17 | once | CASSLYERGVSYNEQFF | TGCGCCAGCAGCTTGTATGAGCGGGGGGTCTCCTACAATGAGCAGTTCTTC
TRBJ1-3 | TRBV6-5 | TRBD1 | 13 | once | CASRLTGANTIYF | TGTGCCAGCAGATTGACAGGGGCCAACACCATATATTTT
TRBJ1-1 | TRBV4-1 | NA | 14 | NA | CASSQAQAGAEAFF | TGCGCCAGCAGCCAAGCACAGGCCGGTGCTGAAGCTTTCTTT
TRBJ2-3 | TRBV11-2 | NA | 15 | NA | CASSSPGRSRDTQYF | TGTGCCAGCAGCTCCCCTGGAAGATCGCGGGATACGCAGTATTTT